This T cell receptor beta chain was sequenced in a study of cytomegalovirus exposure and HLA in healthy donors. This clone was picked up one time. CDR1 SQVTM and CDR2 ANQGSEA come from the germline V gene. The CDR3 spans 16 residues. Trimming removed 3 bases from V and 8 bases from J, with 23 bases in between. The assay was immunoSEQ multiplex PCR, and TCRdb's table has in-frame clones only and misses some. Among roughly 230,000 clones listed, around 91% were seen once. Sequences were obtained from PBMCs. The genes are TRBV29-1 and TRBJ2-1; D tentatively reads TRBD1 or TRBD2 (6 bases each). This clonotype was obtained from a woman in her thirties in good health and CMV-seronegative. The DNA of the CDR3 is TGCAGCGTTGATGGGGGGCTCGAGGGAGGAGGCGATGAGCAGTTCTTC. Protein sequence: CSVDGGLEGGGDEQFF.